This T cell receptor (beta chain) was captured by sequencing in a study of OX40 agonist ivuxolimab in advanced cancers. Here immunoSEQ multiplex PCR was the method, and the copy in TCRdb shows in-frame clones only, minus some. The data show tens of thousands of clones, with roughly 93% seen just once and roughly 6.7% held by the top ten. This receptor was taken from an adult with an advanced solid tumor such as melanoma, head and neck, liver or kidney cancer. This specimen consisted of CD4+ or CD8+ T cells sorted from blood, obtained in a trial of the OX40 agonist ivuxolimab.

CDR3 amino acids: CASSSTSGSRNEQFF. DNA for the CDR3: TGCGCCAGCAGCTCGACTAGCGGGAGTCGGAATGAGCAGTTCTTC. The chain joins TRBV4-1 to TRBJ2-1; 12 bases fit TRBD2. There are 15 residues in the CDR3. Germline CDR1 reads MGHRA; CDR2 reads YSYEKL. V lost 5 bases to trimming and J lost 7 bases; unmatched junction nucleotides: 6.